The next 16 T cell receptor beta chains were all read from a single sample in a study of T cell repertoires in cytomegalovirus infection (dated by TCRdb to between 2018 and 2021). Their antigens are not known. The treatment or condition label on this specimen signifies: in vitro stimulation with specific CMV peptide epitopes to enrich CMV-specific T cells. Sequencing was carried out with an Illumina HiSeq 1500. TCRdb itself trimmed the public reads at Q25 with fastp, ran MiXCR and retained productive beta chains. When rows share a CDR3 protein, they turn into one entry using the most common DNA and genes. This sample gives hundreds of thousands of distinct CDR3 sequences in total; roughly a third of them show up just once. The biggest ten clones account for about a sixth of the sample. The input for sequencing was cultured PBMCs, taken from culture after CMV antigen stimulation. The receptor source for this set is a human donor in good health (CMV status not recorded). Some clones in this sample may be carry-over from other donors' samples.

The gene calls are TRBV7-2 and TRBJ1-5, with a weak D call TRBD1 (6 bases). The V end lost 0 bases, the J end lost 0 bases, and 21 bases lay between the germline ends. This CDR3 region has 20 residues. Germline assignment: CDR1 SGHTA and CDR2 FQGNSA. The CDR3 bases are TGTGCCAGCAGCTTAGCTCTAGGGACACGGGGGGGAAATAGCAATCAGCCCCAGCATTTT. The encoded protein is CASSLALGTRGGNSNQPQHF.

The rearrangement joins TRBV14 to TRBJ1-1; D may be TRBD1 (6 bases). The CDR3 totals 13 residues. Between the trimmed V and J ends, which lost 2 bases and 4 bases, there was a span of 8 bases. CDR1 and CDR2 (germline): SGHDN, FVKESK. The CDR3 DNA follows: TGTGCCAGCAGCCAAAGGGGGACCACTGAAGCTTTCTTT. Protein product: CASSQRGTTEAFF.

This chain joins TRBV29-1 and TRBJ2-3; TRBD1 matches 10 bases. Trimming took 7 bases from V and 2 from J; bases not matched to a gene: 9. This CDR3 region has 15 residues. CDR1 is SQVTM, CDR2 ANQGSEA, per germline. CDR3 sequence reads: CSAVPGQGPTDTQYF. DNA for the CDR3: TGCAGCGCAGTTCCGGGACAGGGGCCCACAGATACGCAGTATTTT.

This clonotype appeared a few times. This sequence joins TRBV11-2 and TRBJ2-3, with 8 bases lining up with TRBD1. This CDR3 contains 16 residues. J lost 2 bases, V lost 5 bases, and 9 bases had no gene match. Per the germline V gene, CDR1 is SGHAT and CDR2 is FQNNGV. DNA for the CDR3: TGTGCCAGCAGCCCCGGACAGGGCCTTTCCACAGATACGCAGTATTTT. This codes for CASSPGQGLSTDTQYF.

The chain links TRBV27 to TRBJ1-4, with D uncertain. CDR3 size: 15 residues. V gave up 3 bases and J gave up 0 bases, with 8 bases separating them. Germline CDR1 MNHEY, CDR2 SMNVEV (reference sequence). This CDR3 is CASSLIGTTNEKLFF. For the CDR3, the DNA is TGTGCCAGCAGTTTGATAGGGACAACTAATGAAAAACTGTTTTTT. Full variable domain (outside the CDR3, taken from reference TRBV27 and TRBJ1-4): EAQVTQNPRYLITVTGKKLTVTCSQNMNHEYMSWYRQDPGLGLRQIYYSMNVEVTDKGDVPEGYKVSRKEKRNFPLILESPSPNQTSLYFCASSLIGTTNEKLFFGSGTQLSVL.

This clonotype appeared a few times. The genes are TRBV7-9 and TRBJ2-7; D is possibly TRBD2 (5 bases). CDR1 is SEHNR, CDR2 FQNEAQ, per germline (reference sequence). This CDR3 has 13 amino acids. V dropped 6 bases and J dropped 6 bases, with 15 bases sitting between them. CDR3 DNA sequence: TGTGCCAGCAGTAAGGACTCATCTATCGAGCAGTACGTC. Translating gives CASSKDSSIEQYV.

This sequence joins TRBV28 and TRBJ1-6, with D uncertain. The CDR3 runs 16 residues. Germline V CDR1 and CDR2: MDHEN, SYDVKM. Trimming stripped 6 bases from V and 9 bases from J, with 21 bases between. The CDR3 bases are TGTGCCAGCAGCTCCTCTGGGTACGGGAGACGTTCACCCCTCCACTTT. Translated: CASSSSGYGRRSPLHF.

V gene TRBV11-2 combines with J gene TRBJ2-7; 8 nucleotides match TRBD1. Germline V gene lookup returns CDR1 SGHAT and CDR2 FQNNGV. After removal of 1 base from V and 2 bases from J, the junction contained 10 bases not matched to a gene. The CDR3 contains 17 residues. The CDR3 DNA is TGTGCCAGCAGCTTAGTCGCTGGCAGGGGGCCGACCTACGAGCAGTACTTC. It yields the protein CASSLVAGRGPTYEQYF.

This clonotype was observed a few times. The V and J genes are TRBV27 and TRBJ2-1; D is uncertain. Trimming shortened V by 6 bases and J by 1 base, and 13 bases separated the two germline ends. The germline CDR1 and CDR2 sequences are MNHEY and SMNVEV (reference sequence). The CDR3 is 15 residues long. The chain's CDR3 is CASSPALRSYNEQFF. CDR3 in DNA: TGTGCCAGCAGCCCGGCGCTCCGTTCCTACAATGAGCAGTTCTTC.

The chain combines TRBV28 with TRBJ2-7; 7 nucleotides align to TRBD1. The V gene end was trimmed by 1 base and the J gene end by 0 bases; junction bases not matched to a gene: 9. Germline values: CDR1 MDHEN, CDR2 SYDVKM. The CDR3 extends over 17 amino acids. CDR3 loop: CASSLYGPGQSSYEQYV. In DNA form, the CDR3 reads TGTGCCAGCAGTTTATATGGTCCGGGACAGAGCTCCTACGAGCAGTACGTC.

Only one count was recorded for this clonotype. The chain combines TRBV6-5 with TRBJ2-7; 10 bases are a match to TRBD1. Trimming took 2 bases from V and 2 from J; bases not matched to a gene: 9. This CDR3 has 17 residues. Germline CDR1 reads MNHEY; CDR2 reads SVGAGI. The DNA for the CDR3 is TGTGCCAGCAGTTACGGTAAAGGGGACAGGGGTACCTACGAGCAGTACGTC. It encodes CASSYGKGDRGTYEQYV.

This chain links TRBV6-2 or TRBV6-3 with TRBJ2-1, with D possibly TRBD2 on 5 matching bases. The V gene's germline CDR1 is MNHEY and CDR2 SVGEGT. The V end was cut by 5 bases, the J end by 6 bases, with 8 bases between. The CDR3 has 12 residues. The CDR3 loop reads CASSGLLNEQFF. For the CDR3, the DNA is TGTGCCAGCAGTGGACTGCTCAATGAGCAGTTCTTC.

The V gene is TRBV3-1, the J gene TRBJ2-2; 9 bases fit TRBD2. Germline V CDR1 and CDR2: LGHDT, YNNKEL (reference sequence). The CDR3 spans 16 residues. V shed 4 bases, J shed 5 bases, and the junction held 8 bases outside the gene matches. CDR3 DNA sequence: TGTGCCAGCAGCCCTATAGCGGGAGTAGGTACCGGGGAGCTGTTTTTT. It codes for CASSPIAGVGTGELFF.

The rearrangement joins TRBV28 to TRBJ1-6; D possibly corresponds to TRBD1 (6 bases). Germline-derived CDR1 and CDR2 are MDHEN and SYDVKM. The length of the CDR3 is 13 residues. The V gene lost 8 bases and the J gene lost 7 bases, with 12 bases spanning the gap. The CDR3 is CASLGGRNSPLHF. The CDR3 DNA reads as TGTGCCAGCCTTGGGGGCAGGAATTCACCCCTCCACTTT.

This clonotype has at least ten counts. This rearrangement joins TRBV7-2 to TRBJ2-1; weak D call: TRBD2 (6 bases). Germline CDR1 and CDR2: SGHTA and FQGNSA. Deletions cut 3 bases from V and 4 bases from J, with 22 bases between. CDR3 length: 18 residues. The CDR3 DNA reads TGTGCCAGCAGCTTGACGGCGGGACCCTCGAAATTATACAATGAGCAGTTCTTC. This codes for CASSLTAGPSKLYNEQFF.

CDR3 amino acids: CASSPLGTGVNQPQHF. CDR3 coding DNA: TGTGCCAGCAGTCCGTTGGGGACAGGGGTCAATCAGCCCCAGCATTTT. The chain carries TRBV2 and TRBJ1-5; TRBD1 matches at 10 bases. This CDR3 is 16 amino acids long. Trimming removed 5 bases from V and 3 bases from J; junction bases left unmatched: 7. Germline values: CDR1 SNHLY, CDR2 FYNNEI. The full variable domain, completed using reference TRBV2 and TRBJ1-5, is EPEVTQTPSHQVTQMGQEVILRCVPISNHLYFYWYRQILGQKVEFLVSFYNNEISEKSEIFDDQFSVERPDGSNFTLKIRSTKLEDSAMYFCASSPLGTGVNQPQHFGDGTRLSIL.